A selection of T cell receptor beta chains follows, all from one sample in a study of shared clonotypes between healthy human individuals. Sequenced by immunoSEQ multiplex PCR; TCRdb stores in-frame clones only, minus some. There are hundreds of thousands of clones in the sample; around two thirds occur only once, and about 9.3% lies in the top ten. Sequencing was carried out using memory CD4+ T cells sorted from blood. These receptors originate from a young man in good health. Each CDR3 is given with its conserved first and last residue. Fields, in order: J gene, CDR3 length, V gene, D gene, CDR3 protein, CDR3 DNA. D genes are given only for firm matches.

j_gene: TRBJ1-4; len: 11; v_gene: TRBV29-1; d_gene: NA; CDR3aa: CSAGLDEKLFF; CDR3nt: TGCAGCGCCGGACTTGACGAAAAACTGTTTTTT
j_gene: TRBJ2-7; len: 12; v_gene: TRBV7-2; d_gene: NA; CDR3aa: CASSLYVSEQYF; CDR3nt: TGTGCCAGCAGCTTATACGTCAGCGAGCAGTACTTC
j_gene: TRBJ1-2; len: 15; v_gene: TRBV4-1; d_gene: TRBD1; CDR3aa: CASSLRTGGNYGYTF; CDR3nt: TGCGCCAGCAGCCTCCGGACAGGGGGCAACTATGGCTACACCTTC
j_gene: TRBJ2-5; len: 16; v_gene: TRBV4-1; d_gene: TRBD2; CDR3aa: CASSPDASGPQETQYF; CDR3nt: TGCGCCAGCAGCCCTGATGCTAGCGGGCCTCAAGAGACCCAGTACTTC
j_gene: TRBJ2-7; len: 14; v_gene: TRBV18; d_gene: TRBD1; CDR3aa: CASSPPVQGAKQYF; CDR3nt: TGTGCCAGCTCACCTCCCGTACAGGGGGCGAAGCAGTACTTC
j_gene: TRBJ1-3; len: 15; v_gene: TRBV18; d_gene: NA; CDR3aa: CASSPPGAGRNTIYF; CDR3nt: TGTGCCAGCTCACCACCAGGCGCAGGGAGAAACACCATATATTTT
j_gene: TRBJ1-1; len: 14; v_gene: TRBV5-1; d_gene: TRBD1; CDR3aa: CASSGDSGGTEAFF; CDR3nt: TGCGCCAGCAGCGGGGACAGTGGGGGGACTGAAGCTTTCTTT
j_gene: TRBJ1-3; len: 16; v_gene: TRBV5-1; d_gene: NA; CDR3aa: CASSLSGRTSGNTIYF; CDR3nt: TGCGCCAGCAGCTTGTCGGGACGGACCTCTGGAAACACCATATATTTT
j_gene: TRBJ2-5; len: 16; v_gene: TRBV5-1; d_gene: TRBD2; CDR3aa: CASSLVVAGVVETQYF; CDR3nt: TGCGCCAGCAGCTTGGTGGTTGCGGGAGTGGTTGAGACCCAGTACTTC
j_gene: TRBJ1-3; len: 12; v_gene: TRBV25-1; d_gene: NA; CDR3aa: CASSDYGNTIYF; CDR3nt: TGTGCCAGCAGTGACTATGGAAACACCATATATTTT